This TCR beta chain was sequenced for a study of T cell repertoires in cytomegalovirus infection. The overall study: An indication of both CMV infection and matching HLA type came from public TCR beta signatures.

Remarks on this clonotype: Its antigen is unknown.

Study-level findings and limits: Clonotype analysis showed dominance of the ex vivo response by HLA-C-restricted CMV-specific TCR beta clonotypes. Accumulated public TCR beta family frequency recognized individuals carrying CMV together with the relevant HLA.

This CDR3 has 14 amino acids. Trimming took off 0 bases at V and 2 bases at J, with 8 bases between the two ends. CDR1 is MNHNY, CDR2 SVGAGI, per germline (reference sequence). TCRdb called the reads again in MiXCR, with one record for every CDR3 protein. The sample has around 250,000 distinct CDR3 sequences, about 18% seen once. The receptor comes from a human donor in good health (CMV status not recorded). Some clones in this sample may be carry-over from other donors' samples. This chain links TRBV6-6 with TRBJ2-7; maybe TRBD1 (5 bases). Sequencing was performed on CD8+ T cells from PBMCs. This CDR3 is CASSYSARAYEQYF. The CDR3 DNA reads as TGTGCCAGCAGTTACTCGGCCAGGGCCTACGAGCAGTACTTC.